These T cell receptor beta chains were read from a single sample in a study of blood T cell repertoires in COVID-19. Measured with immunoSEQ multiplex PCR; TCRdb has only the in-frame clones, and not every one. Here the sample spans under 300,000 clones, about 87% being singletons. The specimen sequenced was PBMCs or T cells enriched from blood (not recorded which). The source of these receptors is a woman in her forties or fifties who had recovered from COVID-19. Both conserved end residues are part of each CDR3. Each record gives: J gene, clone size, V gene, D gene, CDR3 protein, CDR3 DNA. The D gene is left open where the match is weak. Only part of the rows carry a size: once, few, many, or a class if the clone is expanded.

j_call: TRBJ2-1
clone_size: NA
v_call: TRBV27
d_call: TRBD2
cdr3_aa: CASSPIAGLGAEQFF
cdr3_nt: TGTGCCAGCAGTCCAATAGCGGGACTGGGTGCTGAGCAGTTCTTC

j_call: TRBJ2-7
clone_size: NA
v_call: TRBV6-2/TRBV6-3
d_call: NA
cdr3_aa: CASSRNGYEQYF
cdr3_nt: TGTGCCAGCAGTAGGAACGGGTACGAGCAGTACTTC

j_call: TRBJ1-5
clone_size: once
v_call: TRBV6-1
d_call: NA
cdr3_aa: CASSDRINQPQHF
cdr3_nt: TGTGCCAGCAGTGACAGGATTAATCAGCCCCAGCATTTT

j_call: TRBJ2-1
clone_size: NA
v_call: TRBV29-1
d_call: TRBD1
cdr3_aa: CSVLNRRAGGLVAREQFF
cdr3_nt: TGCAGCGTCTTAAATCGGCGGGCAGGGGGCTTGGTGGCGCGCGAGCAGTTCTTC

j_call: TRBJ2-3
clone_size: NA
v_call: TRBV10-3
d_call: NA
cdr3_aa: CAISEEVAPGTQYF
cdr3_nt: TGTGCCATCAGTGAGGAAGTTGCCCCGGGTACGCAGTATTTT

j_call: TRBJ2-1
clone_size: NA
v_call: TRBV4-1
d_call: TRBD2
cdr3_aa: CASSQAEREPPTRQFF
cdr3_nt: TGCGCCAGCAGCCAAGCTGAGCGGGAGCCCCCGACGAGGCAGTTCTTC

j_call: TRBJ1-1
clone_size: NA
v_call: TRBV7-2
d_call: NA
cdr3_aa: CASSLLGNTEAFF
cdr3_nt: TGTGCCAGCAGCTTACTAGGGAACACTGAAGCTTTCTTT

j_call: TRBJ2-5
clone_size: once
v_call: TRBV29-1
d_call: NA
cdr3_aa: CSALRLLQETQYF
cdr3_nt: TGCAGCGCCCTTCGACTTTTACAAGAGACCCAGTACTTC

j_call: TRBJ2-1
clone_size: NA
v_call: TRBV5-6
d_call: TRBD1
cdr3_aa: CASIWRQGSNNEQFF
cdr3_nt: TGTGCCAGCATTTGGAGACAGGGCTCTAACAATGAGCAGTTCTTC

j_call: TRBJ1-3
clone_size: NA
v_call: TRBV18
d_call: NA
cdr3_aa: CASSPPGSYGNTIYF
cdr3_nt: TGTGCCAGCTCACCTCCAGGGTCTTACGGAAACACCATATATTTT

j_call: TRBJ1-5
clone_size: once
v_call: TRBV6-2/TRBV6-3
d_call: NA
cdr3_aa: CASSFDSSYQPQHF
cdr3_nt: TGTGCCAGCAGCTTTGACAGTTCATATCAGCCCCAGCATTTT

j_call: TRBJ1-5
clone_size: NA
v_call: TRBV4-1
d_call: NA
cdr3_aa: CASSPQAFNQPQHF
cdr3_nt: TGCGCCAGCAGTCCACAGGCCTTCAATCAGCCCCAGCATTTT

j_call: TRBJ1-4
clone_size: NA
v_call: TRBV7-2
d_call: TRBD1
cdr3_aa: CASSSNRQGGGKLFF
cdr3_nt: TGTGCCAGCAGCTCAAACCGACAGGGGGGGGGAAAACTGTTTTTT